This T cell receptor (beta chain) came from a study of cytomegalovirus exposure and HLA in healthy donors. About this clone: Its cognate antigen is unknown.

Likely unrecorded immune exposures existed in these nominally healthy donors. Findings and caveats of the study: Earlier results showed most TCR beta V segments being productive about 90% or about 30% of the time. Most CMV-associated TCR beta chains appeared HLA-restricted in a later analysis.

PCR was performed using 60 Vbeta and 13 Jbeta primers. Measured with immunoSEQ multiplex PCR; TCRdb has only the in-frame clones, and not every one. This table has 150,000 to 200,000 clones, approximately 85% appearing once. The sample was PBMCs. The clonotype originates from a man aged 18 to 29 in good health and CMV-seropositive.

CDR3 nucleotide sequence: TGTGCCAGCAGTTCAGGCCTAGCGGGGGGGGAGACCCAGTACTTC. Protein sequence: CASSSGLAGGETQYF. V usage is TRBV7-7 and J usage is TRBJ2-5; 12 nucleotides line up with TRBD2. J was trimmed by 5 bases and V by 6 bases; bases with no gene match: 7. This CDR3 region has 15 residues. Germline V gene lookup returns CDR1 SSHAT and CDR2 FNYEAQ (reference sequence).